The rows below give T cell receptor beta chains drawn from one sample of a study of blood T cell repertoires in COVID-19. Profiling relied on immunoSEQ multiplex PCR, and the TCRdb table lists in-frame clones only, not all of them. The sample contains roughly 150,000 clones, approximately 88% of which appear only once. Material: peripheral blood. Receptors were obtained from a human donor in a cohort sampled during active COVID-19. Both conserved end residues are part of each CDR3. The order of the fields is CDR3 protein, CDR3 DNA, V gene, D gene, J gene, clone size. D genes are given only for firm matches. Clone sizes are given selectively: once, few, many, or a class where the clone is expanded.

CASSLKGLNTEAFF	TGTGCCAGCAGCTTAAAGGGGTTGAACACTGAAGCTTTCTTT	TRBV7-9	-	TRBJ1-1	-
CASSYSTGGRQYF	TGTGCCAGCAGTTACTCTACGGGAGGGAGGCAGTACTTC	TRBV6-5	TRBD2	TRBJ2-7	once
CASSLDGQGSSYNSPLHF	TGCGCCAGCAGCTTGGATGGACAGGGGAGCTCCTATAATTCACCCCTCCACTTT	TRBV5-1	TRBD1	TRBJ1-6	-
CASSPQGWESEAFF	TGTGCCAGTAGTCCGCAGGGGTGGGAATCTGAAGCTTTCTTT	TRBV19	-	TRBJ1-1	-
CASSHSTGNSNQPQHF	TGCGCCAGCAGTCATTCGACAGGGAACAGCAATCAGCCCCAGCATTTT	TRBV23-1	TRBD1	TRBJ1-5	-
CATSRRRRGNVETQYF	TGTGCCACCAGCAGAAGGAGAAGAGGGAACGTGGAGACCCAGTACTTC	TRBV15	-	TRBJ2-5	-
CASSTTVAGEKLFF	TGTGCCAGCAGCACCACAGTGGCTGGTGAAAAACTGTTTTTT	TRBV7-9	-	TRBJ1-4	-
CASSYSLGMGNQPQHF	TGTGCCAGCAGTTACTCTCTAGGTATGGGCAATCAGCCCCAGCATTTT	TRBV6-2/TRBV6-3	-	TRBJ1-5	-
CASSYPGPNSPLHF	TGTGCCAGCAGTTATCCAGGCCCGAATTCACCCCTCCACTTT	TRBV27	-	TRBJ1-6	-
CASSFNRGSYEQYF	TGTGCCAGCAGCTTTAACAGGGGGAGCTACGAGCAGTACTTC	TRBV7-8	TRBD1	TRBJ2-7	-
CASSYSVRNEQFF	TGTGCCAGCAGTTACTCTGTCCGCAATGAGCAGTTCTTC	TRBV6-5	-	TRBJ2-1	-
CASSGDGQVSYNEQFF	TGTGCCAGCAGCGGAGATGGACAAGTCTCCTACAATGAGCAGTTCTTC	TRBV9	-	TRBJ2-1	once
CASSPGTKETQYF	TGCGCCAGCAGCCCGGGGACTAAAGAGACCCAGTACTTC	TRBV5-1	TRBD2	TRBJ2-5	once
CASLRTGQYGYTF	TGTGCCAGTCTCCGAACAGGGCAGTATGGCTACACCTTC	TRBV6-5	-	TRBJ1-2	-
CASSLGVHGDTEAFF	TGTGCCAGCAGCTTGGGGGTTCACGGGGACACTGAAGCTTTCTTT	TRBV5-4	-	TRBJ1-1	-
CASSASGAGRGGVTIYF	TGTGCCAGCAGCGCCTCTGGTGCCGGCCGCGGCGGGGTCACCATATATTTT	TRBV9	-	TRBJ1-3	-
CASSARGRANYGYTF	TGTGCCAGCAGCGCCCGGGGGAGGGCTAACTATGGCTACACCTTC	TRBV7-2	-	TRBJ1-2	once
CASSLSPTLELSGNEQFF	TGTGCCAGCAGCTTATCCCCGACCCTGGAGTTATCTGGCAATGAGCAGTTCTTC	TRBV7-2	-	TRBJ2-1	-
CASSSTYQGVGEKLFF	TGTGCCAGCAGTTCGACATACCAGGGGGTTGGGGAAAAACTGTTTTTT	TRBV27	TRBD1	TRBJ1-4	-
CSVVRRGRAQGRNTEAFF	TGCAGCGTTGTTCGACGAGGCAGGGCGCAGGGCCGGAACACTGAAGCTTTCTTT	TRBV29-1	-	TRBJ1-1	-
CASSLESQIYNEQFF	TGCGCCAGCAGCTTGGAATCGCAGATTTACAATGAGCAGTTCTTC	TRBV5-1	-	TRBJ2-1	-
CASRSRDSRTDTQYF	TGTGCCAGCAGAAGTAGGGACTCCCGCACAGATACGCAGTATTTT	TRBV27	-	TRBJ2-3	-
CASSQTGQNTEAFF	TGTGCCAGCAGCCAAACGGGACAGAACACTGAAGCTTTCTTT	TRBV3-1/TRBV3-2	-	TRBJ1-1	once
CASSYRGTVRDYGYTF	TGTGCCAGCAGTTACCGAGGGACAGTCAGGGACTATGGCTACACCTTC	TRBV6-5	TRBD1	TRBJ1-2	-
CASSTWTGEDTEAFF	TGTGCCAGCAGCACGTGGACAGGGGAGGACACTGAAGCTTTCTTT	TRBV7-9	TRBD1	TRBJ1-1	-
CASSPDRGRTFF	TGTGCCAGCAGCCCCGACAGGGGAAGAACTTTCTTT	TRBV7-2	TRBD1	TRBJ1-1	-
CASPRLAGGTGELFF	TGTGCCAGCCCTCGACTAGCGGGGGGTACCGGGGAGCTGTTTTTT	TRBV6-5	TRBD2	TRBJ2-2	-
CASSTRQDTGELFF	TGTGCCAGCAGCACCCGACAGGACACCGGGGAGCTGTTTTTT	TRBV7-8	-	TRBJ2-2	-
CSVVRSTEAFF	TGCAGCGTGGTCCGGAGCACTGAAGCTTTCTTT	TRBV29-1	-	TRBJ1-1	few
CASSLGRLDGNEQFF	TGTGCCAGCAGCTTAGGTCGGCTAGACGGCAATGAGCAGTTCTTC	TRBV7-2	-	TRBJ2-1	few
CASSVGDRISYEQYF	TGTGCCAGCAGTGTAGGGGACAGAATCTCCTACGAGCAGTACTTC	TRBV2	TRBD1	TRBJ2-7	-
CATSQGGDYGYTF	TGTGCCACGAGCCAGGGAGGCGACTATGGCTACACCTTC	TRBV24-1	-	TRBJ1-2	few
CAWSRGGKDTQYF	TGTGCCTGGAGTAGGGGCGGAAAAGATACGCAGTATTTT	TRBV30	-	TRBJ2-3	-
CASCNGTWGTYEQYF	TGCGCCAGCTGTAACGGGACTTGGGGCACCTACGAGCAGTACTTC	TRBV5-1	-	TRBJ2-7	-
CASSTGSDYYGYTF	TGTGCCAGCTCGACCGGGTCAGACTACTATGGCTACACCTTC	TRBV18	-	TRBJ1-2	-
CASSLGQGFSYEQYF	TGCGCCAGCAGCTTGGGTCAGGGGTTTTCCTACGAGCAGTACTTC	TRBV5-1	-	TRBJ2-7	-
CASSVAGQTNTEAFF	TGTGCCAGCAGCGTAGCAGGGCAAACGAACACTGAAGCTTTCTTT	TRBV9	-	TRBJ1-1	-
CASSLSHINEQYF	TGCGCCAGCAGCTTGTCACATATCAACGAGCAGTACTTC	TRBV5-1	-	TRBJ2-7	-
CASSQLTALNFEAFF	TGTGCCAGCAGCCAATTGACAGCGCTAAATTTTGAAGCTTTCTTT	TRBV3-1/TRBV3-2	-	TRBJ1-1	once
CASSLEGRDNEQFF	TGCGCCAGCAGCTTAGAAGGCAGGGACAATGAGCAGTTCTTC	TRBV5-1	-	TRBJ2-1	-
CASSSPLSETQYF	TGTGCCAGCAGCAGCCCCCTCTCGGAGACCCAGTACTTC	TRBV11-2	-	TRBJ2-5	-
CAISERQYYGYTF	TGTGCCATCAGTGAACGACAGTACTATGGCTACACCTTC	TRBV10-3	-	TRBJ1-2	-
CASSKGTAQETQYF	TGCGCCAGCAGCAAAGGGACAGCCCAAGAGACCCAGTACTTC	TRBV5-1	TRBD1	TRBJ2-5	-
CASSLTHSETQYF	TGTGCCAGTAGCCTGACACATTCAGAGACCCAGTACTTC	TRBV19	-	TRBJ2-5	-
CASSPHRGRYNSPLHF	TGCGCCAGCAGCCCCCACAGGGGGAGATATAATTCACCCCTCCACTTT	TRBV4-3	TRBD1	TRBJ1-6	-
CASSIEGTGVYEQYF	TGTGCCAGTAGTATAGAGGGGACAGGGGTCTACGAGCAGTACTTC	TRBV19	TRBD1	TRBJ2-7	-
CASSQDRRVNQPQHF	TGTGCCAGCAGCCAAGATAGGAGGGTTAATCAGCCCCAGCATTTT	TRBV3-1/TRBV3-2	-	TRBJ1-5	-
CASRNWGTDVEAFF	TGTGCCAGCAGGAACTGGGGGACAGATGTTGAAGCTTTCTTT	TRBV5-4	TRBD1	TRBJ1-1	-
CASSPGQLNTGELFF	TGTGCCAGCAGCCCGGGACAGCTAAACACCGGGGAGCTGTTTTTT	TRBV5-4	TRBD1	TRBJ2-2	-
CASSLTEGYGYTF	TGTGCCAGCAGTTTGACAGAAGGTTATGGCTACACCTTC	TRBV6-5	-	TRBJ1-2	-
CAWSVLFGYEQYF	TGTGCCTGGAGTGTACTGTTTGGCTACGAGCAGTACTTC	TRBV30	-	TRBJ2-7	once